This note documents a single TCR beta chain sequence. This sample is drawn from a study of PD-L1 blockade in urothelial cancer. About the research overall: From 0 to 3 prior chemotherapy regimens had been given to the patients. A median blood sample held 141,255 T cells and around 80,000 unique TCRs. At 3 weeks (second dose) and 6 weeks after starting treatment, blood was analyzed.

The sample's time point: peripheral blood 6 weeks after treatment start. Trimming removed 6 bases from V and 2 bases from J, with 17 bases in between. This CDR3 has 15 amino acids. From germline, CDR1 is MNHEY and CDR2 SMNVEV (reference sequence). TCRdb keeps only in-frame clones here, not all; method: immunoSEQ multiplex PCR. Among about 120,000 clones listed, roughly 82% were seen once. Sequences were derived from PBMCs, sampled around atezolizumab (anti-PD-L1) treatment. The sequence was obtained from a man over 45 with urothelial cancer. The chain links TRBV27 to TRBJ2-7, with unresolved D. The chain's CDR3 is CASSPIRDIPYEQYF. The CDR3, as DNA: TGTGCCAGCAGCCCCATAAGAGACATACCCTACGAGCAGTACTTC.